This is a list of T cell receptor beta chains from one sample in a study of tumor-infiltrating lymphocytes in oesophageal squamous cell carcinoma. TCRdb reprocessed the PCR reads via MiXCR and lists one record per CDR3 protein. The table records around 26,000 distinct CDR3 sequences, around 40% of them present only once. Sequencing was done on a sample of esophageal tumor tissue. The receptor set was obtained from a male donor with esophageal squamous cell carcinoma. Each CDR3 is given without its conserved first and last residue. Each record gives: J gene, CDR3 length, V gene, CDR3 protein.

j_call: TRBJ2-1
cdr3_length: 13
v_call: TRBV6-2/TRBV6-3
cdr3_aa: ASSYDYLEINEQF

j_call: -
cdr3_length: 16
v_call: TRBV7-8
cdr3_aa: ASSLAGTSGLSRGEQY

j_call: -
cdr3_length: 11
v_call: TRBV10-1
cdr3_aa: ASSTNLGREQY

j_call: TRBJ2-3
cdr3_length: 12
v_call: TRBV7-2
cdr3_aa: ASSISGSTDTQY

j_call: -
cdr3_length: 13
v_call: TRBV6-1
cdr3_aa: ASSEESHGSETQY

j_call: -
cdr3_length: 14
v_call: TRBV7-2
cdr3_aa: ASSFGTSFSTDTQY

j_call: TRBJ2-3
cdr3_length: 11
v_call: TRBV6-6
cdr3_aa: ASMVQQADTQY

j_call: TRBJ2-1
cdr3_length: 13
v_call: TRBV19
cdr3_aa: ASSWGQGGYNEQF

j_call: TRBJ2-5
cdr3_length: 13
v_call: TRBV7-2
cdr3_aa: ASSHHGSGIGTQY

j_call: TRBJ2-1
cdr3_length: 13
v_call: TRBV7-9
cdr3_aa: ASSLRADRYNEQF

j_call: TRBJ1-1
cdr3_length: 12
v_call: TRBV28
cdr3_aa: ASGGQGGARGAF

j_call: TRBJ2-3
cdr3_length: 13
v_call: TRBV7-6
cdr3_aa: ASSQWLGQGDTQY

j_call: -
cdr3_length: 14
v_call: TRBV7-6
cdr3_aa: ASSPSGGRLVDEQF

j_call: TRBJ2-5
cdr3_length: 12
v_call: TRBV7-3
cdr3_aa: ASSPPGSRDEQY

j_call: TRBJ2-4
cdr3_length: 16
v_call: TRBV6-1
cdr3_aa: ASSPRTGPRLAKNIQY

j_call: TRBJ2-1
cdr3_length: 9
v_call: TRBV7-6
cdr3_aa: ASSLVDEQF

j_call: TRBJ2-5
cdr3_length: 14
v_call: TRBV6-1
cdr3_aa: ASTSPTGGIGETQY

j_call: TRBJ1-4
cdr3_length: 13
v_call: TRBV4-2
cdr3_aa: ASSQEGATNEKLF

j_call: TRBJ2-5
cdr3_length: 13
v_call: TRBV7-6
cdr3_aa: ASSLHLPGKETQY

j_call: TRBJ1-6
cdr3_length: 6
v_call: TRBV7-3
cdr3_aa: ASSLTG

j_call: TRBJ2-5
cdr3_length: 10
v_call: TRBV6-2/TRBV6-3
cdr3_aa: ASSRPKETQY

j_call: TRBJ2-1
cdr3_length: 13
v_call: TRBV11-3
cdr3_aa: ASSLVGQLRDEQF

j_call: TRBJ1-2
cdr3_length: 11
v_call: TRBV2
cdr3_aa: ASTQGGGYGYT

j_call: TRBJ2-2
cdr3_length: 13
v_call: TRBV7-9
cdr3_aa: ASRGGTSPTGELF

j_call: TRBJ1-4
cdr3_length: 12
v_call: TRBV6-1
cdr3_aa: ASSQQGWGEKLF

j_call: TRBJ2-7
cdr3_length: 12
v_call: TRBV28
cdr3_aa: ASSPIRPGEPLH

j_call: -
cdr3_length: 13
v_call: TRBV7-3
cdr3_aa: ASSLGATSYNEQF

j_call: TRBJ2-3
cdr3_length: 13
v_call: TRBV12-5
cdr3_aa: ASGSGTSWADTQY

j_call: TRBJ2-1
cdr3_length: 13
v_call: TRBV7-9
cdr3_aa: ASSFRDSGDYEQF

j_call: -
cdr3_length: 13
v_call: TRBV7-2
cdr3_aa: ASSLGGYAYNEQF

j_call: TRBJ2-3
cdr3_length: 12
v_call: TRBV28
cdr3_aa: ASSGGGNTGELF

j_call: TRBJ2-5
cdr3_length: 9
v_call: TRBV7-6
cdr3_aa: VTGVQETQY

j_call: TRBJ2-7
cdr3_length: 17
v_call: TRBV7-2
cdr3_aa: ASSTQSPWEQRPFNEQY

j_call: TRBJ2-5
cdr3_length: 11
v_call: TRBV6-4
cdr3_aa: ASSMNSQETQY

j_call: TRBJ2-5
cdr3_length: 14
v_call: TRBV28
cdr3_aa: ASSFGGIWYQETQY

j_call: TRBJ2-1
cdr3_length: 11
v_call: TRBV11-2
cdr3_aa: ASSRIGGLEQF

j_call: TRBJ2-5
cdr3_length: 12
v_call: TRBV2
cdr3_aa: ASTRDRSEETQY